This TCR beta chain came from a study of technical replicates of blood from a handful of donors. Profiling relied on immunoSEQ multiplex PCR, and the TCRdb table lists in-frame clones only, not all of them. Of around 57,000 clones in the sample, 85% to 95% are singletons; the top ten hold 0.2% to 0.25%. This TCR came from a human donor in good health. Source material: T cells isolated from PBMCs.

The CDR3: CASSALQAPGTDTQYF. DNA for the CDR3: TGTGCCAGCAGCGCTCTACAGGCTCCGGGCACAGATACGCAGTATTTT. The rearrangement uses TRBV9 and TRBJ2-3; possibly TRBD1 for D (5 bases). The length of the CDR3 is 16 residues. V shed 3 bases and J shed 1 base, with 15 bases lying between them. The germline CDR1 and CDR2 sequences are SGDLS and YYNGEE.